The 5 T cell receptor beta chains reported below all come from one sample, sequenced in a study of circulating and synovial CD4+ cells in juvenile arthritis. Clones were read by immunoSEQ multiplex PCR, and TCRdb kept only the in-frame ones, dropping some. The sample has under 35,000 clones, just under 97% seen once. Material for sequencing was CD4+ T cells from blood. These TCRs come from a human donor with juvenile idiopathic arthritis.

J is TRBJ2-3 and V is TRBV5-1; TRBD1 might be the D (5 bases). Germline loops: CDR1 SGHRS, CDR2 YFSETQ. Trimming removed 0 bases from V and 0 bases from J, with 11 bases in between. This CDR3 is built from 16 residues. CDR3 coding DNA: TGCGCCAGCAGCTTGGCCTCCAAGGGGAGCACAGATACGCAGTATTTT. Translated: CASSLASKGSTDTQYF.

The chain has TRBV19 and TRBJ1-2; D perhaps matches TRBD1 (5 bases). Trimming pared 4 bases from V and 2 bases from J, leaving 11 bases between. Germline CDR1 reads LNHDA; CDR2 reads SQIVND (reference sequence). The length of the CDR3 is 14 residues. DNA for the CDR3: TGTGCCAGTAGTAAGGGGCGGGGAAACTATGGCTACACCTTC. Translating gives CASSKGRGNYGYTF.

This clone is a singleton in its sample. This chain connects TRBV19 to TRBJ1-5, with TRBD1 as a possible D gene (6 bases). Trimming left V 6 bases short and J 7 bases short, with 13 bases between. Germline V gene lookup returns CDR1 LNHDA and CDR2 SQIVND (reference sequence). This CDR3 has 13 amino acids. The CDR3 DNA sequence: TGTGCCAGTAGCCACAGGGAAATGCAGCCCCAGCATTTT. Translating it yields CASSHREMQPQHF.

The chain links TRBV7-9 to TRBJ1-4; D not resolved. V gave up 9 bases and J gave up 4 bases, with 12 bases separating them. This CDR3 comprises 13 residues. The germline V gene has CDR1 SEHNR and CDR2 FQNEAQ (reference sequence). CDR3 protein: CASYWESNEKLFF. CDR3 nucleotides: TGTGCCAGTTATTGGGAGAGTAATGAAAAACTGTTTTTT.

J is TRBJ2-7 and V is TRBV5-1; 9 bases line up with TRBD1. The CDR3 is made up of 18 amino acids. Looked up from germline, CDR1 is SGHRS and CDR2 is YFSETQ. Trimming cost V 5 bases and J 0 bases; bases outside gene matches: 15. The CDR3 coding sequence is TGCGCCAGCAGGCCCGGGACAGGGAATTTTCCCAGCTCCTACGAGCAGTACTTC. It is translated as CASRPGTGNFPSSYEQYF.